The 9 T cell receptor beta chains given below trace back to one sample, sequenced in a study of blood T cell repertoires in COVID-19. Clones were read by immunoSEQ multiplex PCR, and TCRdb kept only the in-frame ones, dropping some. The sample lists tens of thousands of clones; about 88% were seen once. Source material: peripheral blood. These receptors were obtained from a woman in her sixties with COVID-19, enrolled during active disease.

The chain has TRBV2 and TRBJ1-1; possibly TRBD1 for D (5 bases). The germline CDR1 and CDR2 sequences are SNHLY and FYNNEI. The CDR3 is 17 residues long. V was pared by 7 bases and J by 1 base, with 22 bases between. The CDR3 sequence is CASTTMGGMGQNTEAFF. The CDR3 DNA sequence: TGTGCCAGCACCACAATGGGGGGTATGGGCCAGAACACTGAAGCTTTCTTT.

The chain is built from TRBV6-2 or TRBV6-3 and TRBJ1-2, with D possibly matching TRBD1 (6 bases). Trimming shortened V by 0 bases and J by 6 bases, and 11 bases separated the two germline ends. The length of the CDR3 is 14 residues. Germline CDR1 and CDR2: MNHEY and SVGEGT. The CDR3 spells CASSYSKRGNGYTF. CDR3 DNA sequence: TGTGCCAGCAGTTACTCGAAGAGGGGGAATGGCTACACCTTC.

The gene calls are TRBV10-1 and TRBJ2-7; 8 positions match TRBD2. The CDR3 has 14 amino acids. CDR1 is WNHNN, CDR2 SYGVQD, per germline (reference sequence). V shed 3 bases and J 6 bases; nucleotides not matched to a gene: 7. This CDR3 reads CASSEGAGDREQYF. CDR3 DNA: TGCGCCAGCAGTGAAGGAGCGGGAGATCGCGAGCAGTACTTC.

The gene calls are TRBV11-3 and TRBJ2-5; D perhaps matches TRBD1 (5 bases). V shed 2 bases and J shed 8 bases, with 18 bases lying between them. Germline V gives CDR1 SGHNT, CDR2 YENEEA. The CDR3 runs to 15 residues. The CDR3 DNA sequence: TGTGCCAGCAGCTTAATGCCCGCGACAGCACTAACCCAGTACTTC. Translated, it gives CASSLMPATALTQYF.

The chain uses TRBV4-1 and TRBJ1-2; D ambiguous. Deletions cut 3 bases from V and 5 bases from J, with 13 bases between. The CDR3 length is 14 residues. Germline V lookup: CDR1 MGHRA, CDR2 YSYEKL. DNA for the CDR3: TGCGCCAGCAGCCAGGAGGGCTCAGCTTATGGCTACACCTTC. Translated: CASSQEGSAYGYTF.

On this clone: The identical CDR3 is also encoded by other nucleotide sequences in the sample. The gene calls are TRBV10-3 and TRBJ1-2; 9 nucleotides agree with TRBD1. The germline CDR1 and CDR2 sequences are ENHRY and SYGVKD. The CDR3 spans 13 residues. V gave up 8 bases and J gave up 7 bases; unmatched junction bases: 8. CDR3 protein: CAIGSGTGFGYTF. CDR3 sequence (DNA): TGTGCCATCGGTTCCGGGACAGGGTTTGGCTACACCTTC.

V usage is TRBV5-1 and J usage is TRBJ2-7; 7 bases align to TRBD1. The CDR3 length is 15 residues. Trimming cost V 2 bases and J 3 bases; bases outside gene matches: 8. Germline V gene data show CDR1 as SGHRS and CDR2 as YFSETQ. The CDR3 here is CASSLIPGQNYEQYF. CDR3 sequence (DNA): TGCGCCAGCAGCTTAATTCCGGGACAGAACTACGAGCAGTACTTC.

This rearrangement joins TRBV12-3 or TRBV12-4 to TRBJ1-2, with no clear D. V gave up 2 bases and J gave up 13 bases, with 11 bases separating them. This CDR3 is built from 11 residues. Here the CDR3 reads CASSLLRSPTF. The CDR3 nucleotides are TGTGCCAGCAGTTTATTGAGGTCCCCCACCTTC.

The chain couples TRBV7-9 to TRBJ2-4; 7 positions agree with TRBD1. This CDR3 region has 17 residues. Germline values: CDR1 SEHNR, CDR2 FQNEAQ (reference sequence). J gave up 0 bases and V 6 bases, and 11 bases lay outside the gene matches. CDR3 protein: CASSYSRDSLAKNIQYF. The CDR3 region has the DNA TGTGCCAGCAGTTATTCCCGGGACAGTTTAGCCAAAAACATTCAGTACTTC. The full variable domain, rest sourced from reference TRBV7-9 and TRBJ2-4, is DTGVSQNPRHKITKRGQNVTFRCDPISEHNRLYWYRQTLGQGPEFLTYFQNEAQLEKSRLLSDRFSAERPKGSFSTLEIQRTEQGDSAMYLCASSYSRDSLAKNIQYFGAGTRLSVL.